These 31 T cell receptor beta chains originate from one sample sequenced in a study of blood T cells in healthy people across ages (dated by TCRdb to about 2015). The receptor library was made with 5' RACE. The run used an Illumina HiSeq 2500. A second 7 to 11 cycle PCR used a sample-barcoded 5' primer and a J-beta primer mix. TCRdb itself trimmed the public reads at Q25 with fastp, ran MiXCR and retained productive beta chains. Each record represents a unique CDR3 protein, reported with the most common genes and DNA among its rows. Across this sample there are hundreds of thousands of distinct CDR3 sequences, with about 50% seen only once. The ten biggest clones cover approximately 15% of the sample. The sequenced sample consisted of blood. These receptors all come from a woman aged 80 or older in good health.

This clonotype has ten or more counts. This sequence joins TRBV29-1 and TRBJ1-1; 10 nucleotides align to TRBD1. The length of the CDR3 is 15 residues. After removal of 6 bases from V and 4 bases from J, the junction contained 11 bases not matched to a gene. Germline-derived CDR1 and CDR2 are SQVTM and ANQGSEA. The DNA of the CDR3 is TGCAGCGTGAGAGAAGGGACAGGGGCGAGCACTGAAGCTTTCTTT. This gives the protein CSVREGTGASTEAFF.

This clonotype has ten or more counts. This chain uses TRBV9 with TRBJ1-1; D unresolved. Trimming took off 4 bases at V and 7 bases at J, with 14 bases between the two ends. The CDR3 length is 13 residues. Germline-derived CDR1 and CDR2 are SGDLS and YYNGEE. The CDR3 here is CASSMEGWGEAFF. CDR3 in DNA: TGTGCCAGCAGCATGGAAGGTTGGGGTGAAGCTTTCTTT.

This rearrangement joins TRBV20-1 to TRBJ2-1; 7 bases fit TRBD2. J lost 8 bases, V lost 4 bases, and 11 bases had no gene match. CDR3 length equals 14 residues. CDR1 DFQATT and CDR2 SNEGSKA come from the germline V gene (reference sequence). The CDR3 DNA sequence: TGCAGTGCTATCACGGGAGGAGGGTTGGATGAGCAGTTCTTC. Translated, it gives CSAITGGGLDEQFF.

The CDR3 region is CATSDFGLTGELFF. The CDR3, as DNA: TGTGCCACCAGTGATTTCGGACTCACCGGGGAGCTGTTTTTT. The chain joins TRBV24-1 to TRBJ2-2, with D possibly TRBD2 on 5 matching bases. The CDR3 covers 14 residues. Trimming removed 1 base at V and 4 bases at J, with 6 bases between. Looked up from germline, CDR1 is KGHDR and CDR2 is SFDVKD.

V usage is TRBV15 and J usage is TRBJ2-5, with TRBD1 matching over 10 bases. After removal of 5 bases from V and 8 bases from J, the junction contained 8 bases not matched to a gene. Germline lookup yields CDR1 LNHNV and CDR2 YYDKDF (reference sequence). The CDR3 spans 14 residues. The CDR3 sequence is CATSSRGDRGTQYF. In nucleotides, the CDR3 is TGTGCCACCAGCTCTCGTGGGGACAGGGGAACCCAGTACTTC.

The gene calls are TRBV9 and TRBJ1-4; D gene ambiguous. From germline, CDR1 is SGDLS and CDR2 YYNGEE. The V end lost 0 bases, the J end lost 7 bases, and 10 bases lay between the germline ends. CDR3 length: 14 residues. The CDR3 sequence: CASSVEGPFEKLFF. Here the CDR3 DNA reads TGTGCCAGCAGCGTAGAAGGGCCCTTTGAAAAACTGTTTTTT.

The chain recombines TRBV6-2 or TRBV6-3 with TRBJ2-5; 7 nucleotides agree with TRBD2. CDR1 is MNHEY and CDR2 is SVGEGT in the germline V gene. The CDR3 is made up of 17 amino acids. The V gene end was trimmed by 2 bases and the J gene end by 2 bases; junction bases not matched to a gene: 11. The CDR3 region is CASSYLVGGGGQETQYF. In nucleotides, the CDR3 is TGTGCCAGCAGTTACCTGGTTGGAGGCGGGGGACAAGAGACCCAGTACTTC.

This clonotype appeared a few times. The chain recombines TRBV6-1 with TRBJ2-5; the D is unclear. Trimming took 1 base from V and 1 from J, leaving 7 bases between them. There are 14 residues in the CDR3. CDR1 is MNHNS and CDR2 is SASEGT in the germline V gene. The CDR3 nucleotides are TGTGCCAGCAGTGAAGTTTTGCTCCAAGAGACCCAGTACTTC. It specifies CASSEVLLQETQYF.

The chain employs TRBV7-2 and TRBJ2-1, with 10 bases lining up with TRBD2. V gave up 0 bases and J gave up 6 bases; unmatched junction bases: 11. In germline, CDR1 is SGHTA, CDR2 FQGNSA. The CDR3 consists of 18 residues. The CDR3 bases are TGTGCCAGCAGCTTAGCAGGAGGGGGGACTAGCGCCGTCAATGAGCAGTTCTTC. Protein sequence: CASSLAGGGTSAVNEQFF. Full variable domain (remainder filled in from reference TRBV7-2 and TRBJ2-1): GAGVSQSPSNKVTEKGKDVELRCDPISGHTALYWYRQSLGQGLEFLIYFQGNSAPDKSGLPSDRFSAERTGGSVSTLTIQRTQQEDSAVYLCASSLAGGGTSAVNEQFFGPGTRLTVL.

The CDR3 sequence is CSVDYGQGSYEQYF. The CDR3 bases are TGCAGCGTTGACTACGGACAGGGGTCCTACGAGCAGTACTTC. This sequence joins TRBV29-1 and TRBJ2-7; 9 nucleotides align to TRBD1. The CDR3 is made up of 14 amino acids. After removal of 3 bases from V and 1 base from J, the junction contained 4 bases not matched to a gene. Germline loops: CDR1 SQVTM, CDR2 ANQGSEA.

The sample holds many counts of this clonotype. The chain is built from TRBV2 and TRBJ1-4; D call uncertain. Trimming removed 4 bases from V and 1 base from J, with 10 bases in between. CDR1 and CDR2 from the germline V gene are SNHLY and FYNNEI. CDR3 length: 15 amino acids. The chain's CDR3 is CASSGAPGTNEKLFF. The CDR3 DNA reads TGTGCCAGCAGTGGGGCACCGGGAACTAATGAAAAACTGTTTTTT.

The chain is built from TRBV29-1 and TRBJ1-5; 10 nucleotides align to TRBD1. Germline V gene lookup returns CDR1 SQVTM and CDR2 ANQGSEA. The CDR3 runs 15 residues. Unmatched junction bases numbered 8, after V lost 4 bases and J lost 5 bases. The CDR3 spells CSVAETGGADQPQHF. CDR3 in DNA: TGCAGCGTTGCAGAGACAGGGGGCGCAGATCAGCCCCAGCATTTT.

This chain connects TRBV6-2 or TRBV6-3 to TRBJ1-4; 9 bases map to TRBD1. V gave up 4 bases and J gave up 7 bases; unmatched junction bases: 19. The V gene's germline CDR1 is MNHEY and CDR2 SVGEGT. CDR3 length: 19 amino acids. The CDR3 DNA follows: TGTGCCAGCAGTTTGGACCTGAGGTCGGTGGACAGGGGCAGTGAAAAACTGTTTTTT. Protein: CASSLDLRSVDRGSEKLFF.

The genes are TRBV3-1 and TRBJ2-3, with unresolved D. This CDR3 is 15 amino acids long. Germline values: CDR1 LGHDT, CDR2 YNNKEL (reference sequence). Trimming removed 3 bases from V and 1 base from J, with 11 bases in between. The CDR3 is CASSHVRRGTDTQYF. CDR3 nucleotides: TGTGCCAGCAGCCACGTCCGACGGGGCACAGATACGCAGTATTTT.

In this sample, this clonotype turned up a few times. This chain connects TRBV24-1 to TRBJ2-2; 8 bases line up with TRBD2. The junction had 11 bases not matched to a gene; V was cut back by 5 bases and J by 7 bases. The CDR3 spans 16 residues. Germline V CDR1 and CDR2: KGHDR, SFDVKD. CDR3 nucleotide sequence: TGTGCCACCAGTGGGATCGAGAGCGGGAGCGGCGGGGAGCTGTTTTTT. Translated, it gives CATSGIESGSGGELFF.

Worth noting for this clonotype: This may arise from a read error, as a much more abundant clone is one base away. The chain combines TRBV12-3 or TRBV12-4 with TRBJ2-3; possible D gene TRBD2, 6 bases. The ends were cut back, 3 bases at V and 4 bases at J, with 17 bases in the middle. The CDR3 length is 16 residues. The CDR3 loop is CASSFDRGGAADTQYF. DNA of the CDR3: TGTGCCAGCAGTTTCGATAGGGGCGGGGCCGCAGATACGCAGTATTTT.

Comments on this clonotype: A much larger clone sits a single nucleotide away, making a read error possible. CDR3 coding DNA: TGTGCCAGCGGCTTCCGGGACTCCAGGGTCGATGAGCAGTTCTTC. Residues: CASGFRDSRVDEQFF. V is TRBV7-9 and J is TRBJ2-1; D is possibly TRBD2 (6 bases). The germline gives CDR1 SEHNR, CDR2 FQNEAQ (reference sequence). This CDR3 comprises 15 residues.

V gene TRBV12-3 or TRBV12-4 combines with J gene TRBJ2-3; possibly TRBD2 for D (6 bases). V was clipped by 2 bases and J by 4 bases, with 10 bases between them. This CDR3 comprises 14 residues. For the CDR3, the DNA is TGTGCCAGCAGTTTAATGGGGGGAGCAGATACGCAGTATTTT. Its translation: CASSLMGGADTQYF.

This clonotype was seen a single time. This chain connects TRBV3-1 to TRBJ2-3, with no clear D. Trimming cost V 5 bases and J 2 bases, with 14 bases left between them. Per the germline V gene, CDR1 is LGHDT and CDR2 is YNNKEL (reference sequence). The CDR3 is 15 amino acids. In nucleotides, the CDR3 is TGTGCCAGCAGCGACATGGGTCTGAACACAGATACGCAGTATTTT. It codes for CASSDMGLNTDTQYF.

The rearrangement uses TRBV20-1 and TRBJ2-5; 8 bases are shared with TRBD1. Germline-derived CDR1 and CDR2 are DFQATT and SNEGSKA (reference sequence). The CDR3 loop spans 15 amino acids. V dropped 2 bases and J dropped 1; count of bases not matched to a gene: 6. The CDR3 DNA reads TGCAGTGCTAGACGCGACAGGGGAATCCAAGAGACCCAGTACTTC. Translated, it gives CSARRDRGIQETQYF.

The chain links TRBV2 to TRBJ2-7; a weak D match, TRBD2 (6 bases). Looked up from germline, CDR1 is SNHLY and CDR2 is FYNNEI. V lost 5 bases and J 3 bases, leaving 11 bases between the germline ends. CDR3 length: 13 residues. For the CDR3, the DNA is TGTGCCAGCAGTTTATCTAGCGACTACGAGCAGTACTTC. It is translated as CASSLSSDYEQYF.

This rearrangement joins TRBV7-2 to TRBJ2-5; 14 bases line up with TRBD2. Germline V CDR1 and CDR2: SGHTA, FQGNSA. With V trimmed by 5 bases and J by 7 bases, 6 bases remained unmatched. The CDR3 consists of 15 residues. The CDR3 protein is CASSPGLAGGRTQYF. In nucleotides, the CDR3 is TGTGCCAGCAGCCCCGGACTAGCGGGGGGTAGGACCCAGTACTTC.

This clonotype was observed at least ten times. The chain combines TRBV6-1 with TRBJ2-1; D could derive from TRBD1 or TRBD2 (5 bases each). The CDR3 runs 14 residues. Germline V lookup: CDR1 MNHNS, CDR2 SASEGT. The V end lost 2 bases, the J end lost 9 bases, and 14 bases lay between the germline ends. Written as DNA, the CDR3 is TGTGCCAGCAGTGAATATTCAGGGACGGGTGAGCAGTTCTTC. This encodes CASSEYSGTGEQFF.

The chain joins TRBV2 to TRBJ2-4, with a possible D match to TRBD2 (5 bases). The J call may be wrong; the DNA end is better matched by TRBJ2-7. Germline V gene data show CDR1 as SNHLY and CDR2 as FYNNEI. The CDR3 covers 15 residues. The CDR3, as DNA: TGTGCCAGCAGTGAATTCGGGGTGCATAACCCCGAGCAGTACTTC. It specifies CASSEFGVHNPEQYF.

This clonotype was counted many times. V and J are TRBV7-3 and TRBJ2-7, with unresolved D. Germline V CDR1 and CDR2: SGHTA, FQGTGA. V dropped 11 bases and J dropped 3 bases, with 17 bases sitting between them. The CDR3 covers 13 residues. CDR3: CAFRQVWDYEQYF. DNA for the CDR3: TGTGCCTTCCGTCAGGTTTGGGACTACGAGCAGTACTTC.

This clonotype was picked up a small number of times. This may come from a read error, since a much larger clone is one base off. The chain recombines TRBV12-3 or TRBV12-4 with TRBJ2-1; D is unclear. The DNA end favors TRBJ2-7, so the J call may be wrong. This CDR3 contains 14 residues. The CDR3 reads CASSFGFTYNEQYF. CDR3 coding DNA: TGTGCCAGCAGTTTTGGATTCACCTACAATGAGCAGTACTTC.

This clonotype was detected many times. The chain uses TRBV29-1 and TRBJ2-1; D unresolved. In germline, CDR1 is SQVTM, CDR2 ANQGSEA. V shed 3 bases and J shed 2 bases, with 11 bases lying between them. This CDR3 comprises 14 residues. The CDR3 protein is CSVDRPSTYNEQFF. CDR3 bases: TGCAGCGTTGATCGGCCGAGCACCTACAATGAGCAGTTCTTC.

This clonotype was picked up a small number of times. This chain uses TRBV18 with TRBJ2-7, with 14 bases lining up with TRBD2. V was pared by 6 bases and J by 1 base, with 2 bases of the junction left unmatched. CDR1 is KGHSH, CDR2 LQKENI, per germline. The CDR3 extends over 15 amino acids. The CDR3 sequence is CASSGTSGSSYEQYF. CDR3 coding DNA: TGTGCCAGCTCTGGGACTAGCGGGAGTTCCTACGAGCAGTACTTC. The complete variable domain, with remaining parts taken from reference TRBV18 and TRBJ2-7, reads NAGVMQNPRHLVRRRGQEARLRCSPMKGHSHVYWYRQLPEEGLKFMVYLQKENIIDESGMPKERFSAEFPKEGPSILRIQQVVRGDSAAYFCASSGTSGSSYEQYFGPGTRLTVT.

In its sample, this clonotype was seen once. This chain connects TRBV6-5 to TRBJ2-5; the D gene could be TRBD1 or TRBD2 (5 bases each). The germline V gene has CDR1 MNHEY and CDR2 SVGAGI. The CDR3 loop spans 15 amino acids. V lost 6 bases to trimming and J lost 0 bases, with 14 bases between them. Here the CDR3 reads CASRSRGRYQETQYF. In DNA, the CDR3 is TGTGCCAGCAGATCCCGGGGCCGTTACCAAGAGACCCAGTACTTC.

Turning to this clonotype: The junction does not match germline at one end; this may be a read error. This sequence joins TRBV15 and TRBJ2-3; D is possibly TRBD2 (6 bases). The CDR3 loop spans 15 amino acids. CDR1 LNHNV and CDR2 YYDKDF come from the germline V gene (reference sequence). The CDR3 nucleotides are TGTGCCACCAGCCAAAAGGGACTTCGTACAGATACGAAGTATTTT. It codes for CATSQKGLRTDTKYF. Using reference TRBV15 and TRBJ2-3 for the parts outside the CDR3, the full variable domain is DAMVIQNPRYQVTQFGKPVTLSCSQTLNHNVMYWYQQKSSQAPKLLFHYYDKDFNNEADTPDNFQSRRPNTSFCFLDIRSPGLGDTAMYLCATSQKGLRTDTKYFGPGTRLTVL.

This clonotype was seen once. V and J are TRBV10-3 and TRBJ2-1; TRBD2 agrees at 11 bases. Germline V gives CDR1 ENHRY, CDR2 SYGVKD. CDR3 length: 13 residues. V dropped 8 bases and J dropped 7; count of bases not matched to a gene: 4. The CDR3 region has the DNA TGTGCCATCCACGGGACTAGCGGTAATGAGCAGTTCTTC. This codes for CAIHGTSGNEQFF.